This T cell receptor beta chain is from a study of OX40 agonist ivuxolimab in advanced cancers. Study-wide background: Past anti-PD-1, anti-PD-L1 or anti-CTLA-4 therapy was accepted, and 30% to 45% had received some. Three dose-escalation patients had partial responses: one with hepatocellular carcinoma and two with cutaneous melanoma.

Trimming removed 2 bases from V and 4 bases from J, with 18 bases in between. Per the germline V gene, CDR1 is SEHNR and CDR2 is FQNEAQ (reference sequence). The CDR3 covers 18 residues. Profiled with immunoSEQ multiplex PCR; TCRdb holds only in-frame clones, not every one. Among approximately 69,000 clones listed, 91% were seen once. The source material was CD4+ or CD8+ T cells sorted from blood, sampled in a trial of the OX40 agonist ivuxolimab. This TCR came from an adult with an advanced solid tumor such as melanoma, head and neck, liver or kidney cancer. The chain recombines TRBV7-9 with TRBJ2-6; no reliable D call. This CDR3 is CASSLPGKASRGANVLTF. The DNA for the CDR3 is TGTGCCAGCAGCTTACCAGGAAAAGCATCGAGGGGGGCCAACGTCCTGACTTTC.